This entry is about one TCR beta chain. This sample was taken from a study of CD8 T cells in Susac syndrome. J was trimmed by 5 bases and V by 5 bases; bases with no gene match: 12. The CDR3 extends over 16 amino acids. Per germline, CDR1 MNHEY and CDR2 SMNVEV (reference sequence). Random hexamers served to reverse transcribe about 0.45 to 1 ug RNA. The immunoSEQ assay covered 54 Vbeta and 13 Jbeta segments for CDR3. MiXCR, applied by TCRdb to the immunoSEQ multiplex PCR reads, yields one record per CDR3 protein. The sample lists around 190,000 distinct CDR3 sequences; 95% were seen once. The chain has TRBV27 and TRBJ1-5; 7 bases agree with TRBD1. The sequence came from a human donor with multiple sclerosis. The specimen was CD8+ T cells from PBMCs. The DNA for the CDR3 is TGTGCCAGCAGTCACCTACCCCACAGGGGTGATCAGCCCCAGCATTTT. It is translated as CASSHLPHRGDQPQHF.